The 21 T cell receptor beta chains below all came from one sample that was sequenced in a study of cytomegalovirus exposure and HLA in healthy donors. The study ran its PCR with 60 Vbeta and 13 Jbeta primers. Libraries were prepared by immunoSEQ multiplex PCR; TCRdb keeps only in-frame clonotypes and omits some of them. The data show 100,000 to 150,000 clones, over 70% seen once. Sample: PBMCs. The receptors here all came from a woman aged 45 to 65 in good health and CMV-seronegative.

The chain is built from TRBV30 and TRBJ1-2; D is unresolved. This CDR3 has 11 residues. Germline assignment: CDR1 GTSNPN and CDR2 SVGIG (reference sequence). Trimming took 3 bases from V and 1 from J, leaving 3 bases between them. CDR3 nucleotide sequence: TGTGCCTGGAGCCGTAACTATGGCTACACCTTC. As protein: CAWSRNYGYTF.

The chain employs TRBV6-5 and TRBJ2-5; 9 bases fit TRBD1. Germline CDR1 reads MNHEY; CDR2 reads SVGAGI. The CDR3 contains 14 residues. Trimming at V came to 6 bases and at J to 6 bases, leaving 8 bases not matched to a gene. This chain's CDR3 is CASSRGQGRKTQYF. CDR3 nucleotides: TGTGCCAGCAGCCGTGGACAGGGGAGAAAGACCCAGTACTTC.

The chain is built from TRBV9 and TRBJ1-1; D possibly corresponds to TRBD1 (5 bases). CDR3 size: 14 residues. Between the trimmed V and J ends, which lost 3 bases and 1 base, there was a span of 10 bases. In germline, CDR1 is SGDLS, CDR2 YYNGEE. CDR3 sequence: CASSADTGNTEAFF. In nucleotides, the CDR3 is TGTGCCAGCAGCGCGGATACAGGGAACACTGAAGCTTTCTTT.

This clone has a single count. The CDR3 DNA reads TGTGCCAGCAGCTTCGCTGGGGCCGCGAACGAGCAGTACTTC. Residues: CASSFAGAANEQYF. This chain joins TRBV11-2 and TRBJ2-7, with a possible D match to TRBD1 (5 bases). V was clipped by 3 bases and J by 5 bases, with 14 bases between them. The CDR3 spans 14 residues. Germline V lookup: CDR1 SGHAT, CDR2 FQNNGV.

The V gene is TRBV6-5, the J gene TRBJ2-7, with 7 bases identical to TRBD2. Germline V gives CDR1 MNHEY, CDR2 SVGAGI. The CDR3 extends over 16 amino acids. V dropped 0 bases and J dropped 2; count of bases not matched to a gene: 7. The CDR3 reads CASSYSNLAATYEQYF. For the CDR3, the DNA is TGTGCCAGCAGTTACTCGAATCTAGCGGCTACCTACGAGCAGTACTTC.

The rearrangement joins TRBV27 to TRBJ2-1; D might be TRBD1 (6 bases). The CDR3 length is 14 residues. Germline V lookup: CDR1 MNHEY, CDR2 SMNVEV (reference sequence). V dropped 4 bases and J dropped 8 bases, with 15 bases sitting between them. In nucleotides, the CDR3 is TGTGCCAGCAGTTGGGGGCTAGGGACCGATGAGCAGTTCTTC. It encodes CASSWGLGTDEQFF.

This clone was detected only once. V gene TRBV9 combines with J gene TRBJ2-3, with D hard to call. Trimming left V 2 bases short and J 0 bases short, with 10 bases between. Germline V lookup: CDR1 SGDLS, CDR2 YYNGEE. The CDR3 runs 15 residues. The CDR3 region has the DNA TGTGCCAGCAGCGTTATAAGTACTAGCACAGATACGCAGTATTTT. It codes for CASSVISTSTDTQYF. Complete variable domain (other parts from reference TRBV9 and TRBJ2-3): DSGVTQTPKHLITATGQRVTLRCSPRSGDLSVYWYQQSLDQGLQFLIQYYNGEERAKGNILERFSAQQFPDLHSELNLSSLELGDSALYFCASSVISTSTDTQYFGPGTRLTVL.

The J gene is TRBJ2-1, the V gene TRBV19; 11 positions agree with TRBD2. The CDR3 runs 15 residues. Germline CDR1 reads LNHDA; CDR2 reads SQIVND (reference sequence). The V and J ends lost 10 bases and 0 bases, in that order; junction bases with no gene match: 5. DNA of the CDR3: TGTGCCACCAGACTAGCGGGACCCTCCTACAATGAGCAGTTCTTC. Its protein is CATRLAGPSYNEQFF. The whole variable domain, remainder taken from reference TRBV19 and TRBJ2-1, is DGGITQSPKYLFRKEGQNVTLSCEQNLNHDAMYWYRQDPGQGLRLIYYSQIVNDFQKGDIAEGYSVSREKKESFPLTVTSAQKNPTAFYLCATRLAGPSYNEQFFGPGTRLTVL.

Written as DNA, the CDR3 is TGCAGCGTCGAGGGGGGAGGGCCTAACGAGCAGTACTTC. This codes for CSVEGGGPNEQYF. The chain joins TRBV29-1 to TRBJ2-7, with a tentative D call TRBD2 (7 bases). Per the germline V gene, CDR1 is SQVTM and CDR2 is ANQGSEA. CDR3 length: 13 residues. Trimming stripped 6 bases from V and 5 bases from J, with 17 bases between.

The CDR3 DNA sequence: TGTGCCAGCAGTCAGCGGGAGGAACGGGAGCAGTTCTTC. The encoded protein is CASSQREEREQFF. This chain links TRBV6-1 with TRBJ2-1, with 9 bases that match TRBD2. The CDR3 extends over 13 amino acids. Germline V gene data show CDR1 as MNHNS and CDR2 as SASEGT. The J segment lost 10 bases and the V segment lost 5 bases, leaving 6 bases of the junction unmatched.

The genes are TRBV28 and TRBJ2-4, with a possible D match to TRBD1 (5 bases). Per germline, CDR1 MDHEN and CDR2 SYDVKM. With 0 bases removed from V and 0 bases from J, the gap between germline ends came to 9 bases. The CDR3 length is 16 residues. CDR3 sequence (DNA): TGTGCCAGCAGTTTATGGACAGCTCTAGCCAAAAACATTCAGTACTTC. This translates into CASSLWTALAKNIQYF.

The chain carries TRBV28 and TRBJ1-3; D remains unclear. The CDR3 spans 14 residues. Germline CDR1 is MDHEN and CDR2 is SYDVKM. V gave up 8 bases and J gave up 1 base, with 12 bases separating them. The CDR3 DNA is TGTGCCAGCCTCCCTCGGGGTTCTGGAAACACCATATATTTT. Protein product: CASLPRGSGNTIYF.

The table lists this clone with a count of one. This chain links TRBV10-3 with TRBJ2-1, with D uncertain. Germline CDR1 ENHRY, CDR2 SYGVKD. This CDR3 is built from 15 residues. Trimming cost V 2 bases and J 0 bases, with 8 bases left between them. CDR3 protein: CAISESVNSYNEQFF. The CDR3 coding sequence is TGTGCCATCAGTGAGAGCGTAAACTCCTACAATGAGCAGTTCTTC.

The V call is TRBV6-1, the J call TRBJ1-1; possible D gene TRBD1, 5 bases. The germline CDR1 and CDR2 sequences are MNHNS and SASEGT. The CDR3 is made up of 12 amino acids. Between the trimmed V and J ends, which lost 6 bases and 6 bases, there was a span of 11 bases. For the CDR3, the DNA is TGTGCCAGCAGCCAGGGATTTGCTGAAGCTTTCTTT. Protein sequence: CASSQGFAEAFF.

The gene calls are TRBV18 and TRBJ1-3; D uncertain. CDR3 length: 16 residues. The V and J ends lost 3 bases and 0 bases respectively, with 12 bases between them. Germline values: CDR1 KGHSH, CDR2 LQKENI. The CDR3 nucleotides read TGTGCCAGCTCACCCCAAGATGGGAGCTCTGGAAACACCATATATTTT. This codes for CASSPQDGSSGNTIYF. The full variable domain, with the rest looked up from reference TRBV18 and TRBJ1-3, is NAGVMQNPRHLVRRRGQEARLRCSPMKGHSHVYWYRQLPEEGLKFMVYLQKENIIDESGMPKERFSAEFPKEGPSILRIQQVVRGDSAAYFCASSPQDGSSGNTIYFGEGSWLTVV.

The V call is TRBV7-2, the J call TRBJ1-2; perhaps TRBD1 as D (6 bases). V was cut by 1 base and J by 7 bases, with 10 bases left in between. Germline CDR1 and CDR2: SGHTA and FQGNSA. The CDR3 runs 13 residues. The CDR3 bases are TGTGCCAGCAGCTTAGTTGAAGGGGGTGGCTACACCTTC. Translated: CASSLVEGGGYTF.

The CDR3: CSVRTGTDTQYF. In DNA form, the CDR3 reads TGCAGCGTTCGGACAGGCACAGATACGCAGTATTTT. V is TRBV29-1 and J is TRBJ2-3, with a possible D match to TRBD1 (6 bases). The germline V gene has CDR1 SQVTM and CDR2 ANQGSEA. This CDR3 is 12 amino acids long. The V end was cut by 5 bases, the J end by 1 base, with 7 bases between.

V usage is TRBV7-9 and J usage is TRBJ2-3, with 8 bases identical to TRBD2. The CDR3 is 14 residues long. Per germline, CDR1 SEHNR and CDR2 FQNEAQ (reference sequence). The V segment lost 5 bases and the J segment 2 bases; nucleotides outside the gene matches: 3. CDR3 residues: CASSRSGNTDTQYF. In DNA form, the CDR3 reads TGTGCCAGCAGCCGTAGCGGGAACACAGATACGCAGTATTTT.

The rearrangement joins TRBV5-1 to TRBJ1-2, with D maybe TRBD1 (6 bases). V was clipped by 5 bases and J by 5 bases, with 13 bases between them. The CDR3 runs to 13 residues. Germline CDR1 reads SGHRS; CDR2 reads YFSETQ. In DNA form, the CDR3 reads TGCGCCAGCAGGGGAACAGGGAAATATGGCTACACCTTC. Translated: CASRGTGKYGYTF.

This clone was picked up a small number of times. The chain employs TRBV7-2 and TRBJ1-3; D gene unclear. This CDR3 comprises 16 residues. V lost 5 bases, J lost 0 bases, and 14 bases lay in between. CDR1 is SGHTA, CDR2 FQGNSA, per germline. The CDR3 DNA reads TGTGCCAGCAGCCTGTCCACCGCGTCCTCTGGAAACACCATATATTTT. Its protein product is CASSLSTASSGNTIYF.

This chain connects TRBV29-1 to TRBJ2-1, with 10 bases fitting TRBD2. This CDR3 comprises 13 residues. V shed 7 bases, J shed 3 bases, and the junction held 3 bases outside the gene matches. CDR1 and CDR2 from the germline V gene are SQVTM and ANQGSEA. CDR3 protein: CSAGLADYNEQFF. CDR3 DNA: TGCAGCGCCGGACTAGCGGACTACAATGAGCAGTTCTTC.